Presented here are 8 T cell receptor beta chains from one specimen sequenced in a study of T cell changes during pregnancy in multiple sclerosis. Only in-frame clones appear in the TCRdb table, and some are missing; sequencing was by immunoSEQ multiplex PCR. The data hold about 97,000 clones, with about 91% observed a single time. Sequenced material: peripheral blood, taken in the second trimester of pregnancy. These receptor sequences come from a female donor with multiple sclerosis, enrolled in a pregnancy study.

The chain joins TRBV2 to TRBJ2-1; 9 bases fit TRBD2. After removal of 5 bases from V and 6 bases from J, the junction contained 8 bases not matched to a gene. Germline values: CDR1 SNHLY, CDR2 FYNNEI. The CDR3 length is 15 residues. The CDR3, as DNA: TGTGCCAGCAGTACCGGGACTAGCTTTACCAATGAGCAGTTCTTC. Translated: CASSTGTSFTNEQFF.

For this clone: Other nucleotide sequences from this sample produce the same CDR3. CDR3 sequence reads: CASCRDPLKGGEQYF. The CDR3 DNA sequence: TGTGCCAGTTGCCGGGACCCACTGAAAGGGGGCGAGCAGTACTTC. This chain links TRBV5-6 with TRBJ2-7, with a possible D match to TRBD1 (6 bases). Germline V CDR1 and CDR2: SGHDT, YYEEEE. V was cut by 8 bases and J by 6 bases, with 24 bases left in between. The CDR3 covers 15 residues.

This clone occurred a few times. The V and J genes are TRBV10-3 and TRBJ2-2; D is ambiguous. The CDR3 loop spans 16 amino acids. Trimming left V 5 bases short and J 0 bases short, with 13 bases between. Germline V gene sequence: CDR1 ENHRY, CDR2 SYGVKD. In DNA, the CDR3 is TGTGCCATCAGTAGCCAGGTCGACGCGAACACCGGGGAGCTGTTTTTT. This encodes CAISSQVDANTGELFF.

The V call is TRBV7-2, the J call TRBJ1-3; D gene unclear. CDR3 length equals 16 residues. Trimming shortened V by 2 bases and J by 0 bases, and 11 bases separated the two germline ends. CDR1 is SGHTA and CDR2 is FQGNSA in the germline V gene. The CDR3: CASSLHPGPSGNTIYF. The CDR3 DNA reads as TGTGCCAGCAGCTTACATCCGGGTCCCTCTGGAAACACCATATATTTT.

This chain uses TRBV7-2 with TRBJ2-1, with 7 bases identical to TRBD2. The CDR3 sequence is 16 residues long. CDR1 SGHTA and CDR2 FQGNSA come from the germline V gene. The J segment lost 7 bases and the V segment lost 5 bases, leaving 14 bases of the junction unmatched. The CDR3 nucleotides read TGTGCCAGCAGCCCAACCGGGCGGGAGAACGGTAATGAGCAGTTCTTC. Protein product: CASSPTGRENGNEQFF. Using reference TRBV7-2 and TRBJ2-1 for the parts outside the CDR3, the full variable domain is GAGVSQSPSNKVTEKGKDVELRCDPISGHTALYWYRQSLGQGLEFLIYFQGNSAPDKSGLPSDRFSAERTGGSVSTLTIQRTQQEDSAVYLCASSPTGRENGNEQFFGPGTRLTVL.

V is TRBV5-6 and J is TRBJ2-1; 11 nucleotides match TRBD1. V was clipped by 0 bases and J by 8 bases; unmatched bases: 4. This CDR3 is built from 15 residues. CDR1 and CDR2 from the germline V gene are SGHDT and YYEEEE. CDR3 DNA sequence: TGTGCCAGCAGCTTGGGGGGACAGGGGGGCGATGAGCAGTTCTTC. Its translation: CASSLGGQGGDEQFF.

In its sample, this clone was seen once. This chain joins TRBV5-4 and TRBJ2-5; 7 bases align to TRBD1. V lost 2 bases, J lost 7 bases, and 8 bases stayed unmatched. This CDR3 is built from 14 residues. In germline, CDR1 is SGHNT, CDR2 YYREEE (reference sequence). The CDR3 DNA sequence: TGTGCCAGCAGCTTTGACAGGGCCCTGGGGACCCAGTACTTC. Translation: CASSFDRALGTQYF.

The rearrangement joins TRBV30 to TRBJ1-1; D might be TRBD1 (5 bases). Looked up from germline, CDR1 is GTSNPN and CDR2 is SVGIG (reference sequence). The V gene lost 1 base and the J gene lost 4 bases, with 22 bases spanning the gap. The CDR3 runs 17 residues. CDR3 sequence: CAWSAGPTGRGTTEAFF. The DNA for the CDR3 is TGTGCCTGGAGTGCCGGCCCCACCGGGAGGGGAACCACTGAAGCTTTCTTT.